These 23 T cell receptor beta chains were all obtained from the same sample, sequenced in a study of blood T cell repertoires in COVID-19. Profiling relied on immunoSEQ multiplex PCR, and the TCRdb table lists in-frame clones only, not all of them. Here the sample spans more than 85,000 clones, 70% to 90% being singletons. Sequenced sample: peripheral blood. The receptors were sampled from a middle-aged man with active COVID-19.

The chain combines TRBV28 with TRBJ1-2, with 7 bases fitting TRBD1. Germline V gene lookup returns CDR1 MDHEN and CDR2 SYDVKM. The CDR3 is 13 residues long. The CDR3 is CAIATGSTYGYTF. Here the CDR3 DNA reads TGTGCTATAGCGACAGGGTCTACCTATGGCTACACCTTC.

The rearrangement joins TRBV5-1 to TRBJ1-2; 8 bases map to TRBD1. The CDR3 contains 19 residues. V gave up 5 bases and J gave up 0 bases; unmatched junction bases: 18. Germline lookup yields CDR1 SGHRS and CDR2 YFSETQ. The CDR3 here is CASSLTGTGNTRANYGYTF. CDR3 in DNA: TGCGCCAGCAGTCTAACCGGGACAGGAAACACGAGGGCTAACTATGGCTACACCTTC.

The chain combines TRBV24-1 with TRBJ2-4; 7 positions match TRBD2. The CDR3 extends over 13 amino acids. Trimming removed 7 bases from V and 1 base from J; junction bases left unmatched: 0. The germline V gene encodes CDR1 KGHDR and CDR2 SFDVKD. The chain's CDR3 is CATRGGAKNIQYF. In DNA form, the CDR3 reads TGTGCCACCAGGGGGGGGGCCAAAAACATTCAGTACTTC.

The rearrangement joins TRBV4-1 to TRBJ1-2; 7 bases agree with TRBD1. CDR1 is MGHRA, CDR2 YSYEKL, per germline. V lost 3 bases and J lost 6; bases outside the gene matches: 19. The CDR3 spans 18 residues. CDR3 in amino acids: CASSHPGAGGKPRDGYTF. In DNA, the CDR3 is TGCGCCAGCAGCCACCCCGGGGCAGGGGGAAAGCCGAGGGATGGCTACACCTTC.

V is TRBV19 and J is TRBJ1-3; no reliable D call. Germline V gene lookup returns CDR1 LNHDA and CDR2 SQIVND (reference sequence). Between the trimmed V and J ends, which lost 6 bases and 0 bases, there was a span of 9 bases. The CDR3 loop spans 14 amino acids. The chain's CDR3 is CASRSPLSGNTIYF. Written as DNA, the CDR3 is TGTGCCAGTAGGTCCCCACTCTCTGGAAACACCATATATTTT.

The sample holds one count of this clone. The chain carries TRBV30 and TRBJ2-7; perhaps TRBD2 as D (6 bases). The germline V gene has CDR1 GTSNPN and CDR2 SVGIG (reference sequence). The V gene lost 0 bases and the J gene lost 8 bases, with 14 bases spanning the gap. This CDR3 comprises 13 residues. The CDR3: CAWSVTSTDKQYF. The CDR3 nucleotides read TGTGCCTGGAGTGTAACTAGCACCGATAAGCAGTACTTC. Full variable domain (outside the CDR3, taken from reference TRBV30 and TRBJ2-7): SQTIHQWPATLVQPVGSPLSLECTVEGTSNPNLYWYRQAAGRGLQLLFYSVGIGQISSEVPQNLSASRPQDRQFILSSKKLLLSDSGFYLCAWSVTSTDKQYFGPGTRLTVT.

The chain couples TRBV4-1 to TRBJ2-5; 9 bases agree with TRBD1. CDR3 size: 15 residues. Germline CDR1 reads MGHRA; CDR2 reads YSYEKL. V lost 4 bases to trimming and J lost 4 bases; unmatched junction nucleotides: 7. CDR3 sequence reads: CASSLGTGQGETQYF. CDR3 sequence (DNA): TGCGCCAGCAGCCTCGGGACAGGGCAGGGAGAGACCCAGTACTTC.

In this sample, this clone turned up once. This chain connects TRBV5-1 to TRBJ2-1; TRBD2 agrees at 15 bases. Germline CDR1 and CDR2: SGHRS and YFSETQ. The CDR3 is made up of 15 amino acids. J gave up 8 bases and V 1 base, and 1 base lay outside the gene matches. This chain's CDR3 is CASSLRTSGGDEQFF. CDR3 nucleotide sequence: TGCGCCAGCAGCTTGAGGACTAGCGGGGGGGATGAGCAGTTCTTC.

This chain uses TRBV6-1 with TRBJ1-2, with 10 bases identical to TRBD1. This CDR3 is 16 amino acids long. With V trimmed by 4 bases and J by 4 bases, 9 bases remained unmatched. Germline V gives CDR1 MNHNS, CDR2 SASEGT. For the CDR3, the DNA is TGTGCCAGCAGTGCCTCCGGGGACAGGGGTGCCTATGGCTACACCTTC. Protein: CASSASGDRGAYGYTF.

This sequence joins TRBV5-6 and TRBJ1-2, with unresolved D. Germline CDR1 and CDR2: SGHDT and YYEEEE. The CDR3 runs to 13 residues. V gave up 4 bases and J gave up 1 base, with 8 bases separating them. The CDR3 here is CASSPASNYGYTF. CDR3 nucleotide sequence: TGTGCCAGCAGCCCCGCTAGTAACTATGGCTACACCTTC.

V gene TRBV12-3 or TRBV12-4 combines with J gene TRBJ1-2, with 8 bases lining up with TRBD1. The length of the CDR3 is 13 residues. V dropped 5 bases and J dropped 6; count of bases not matched to a gene: 5. The CDR3: CASSTSQGDGYTF. CDR3 sequence (DNA): TGTGCCAGCAGTACGTCACAGGGGGATGGCTACACCTTC.

V and J are TRBV30 and TRBJ1-1, with D possibly matching TRBD1 (6 bases). Germline V gene sequence: CDR1 GTSNPN, CDR2 SVGIG (reference sequence). V was trimmed by 4 bases and J by 6 bases, leaving 15 bases between them. This CDR3 spans 13 amino acids. The CDR3 spells CAWNRAVSPEAFF. CDR3 nucleotides: TGTGCCTGGAACAGGGCCGTATCCCCTGAAGCTTTCTTT.

The chain joins TRBV5-1 to TRBJ2-3; a possible D gene is TRBD1 (5 bases). V was clipped by 4 bases and J by 2 bases, with 17 bases between them. Per the germline V gene, CDR1 is SGHRS and CDR2 is YFSETQ. The CDR3 is 16 amino acids. CDR3 residues: CASSESSQVFTDTQYF. The CDR3 nucleotides are TGCGCCAGCAGCGAAAGCTCACAGGTTTTCACAGATACGCAGTATTTT.

The rearrangement links TRBV30 to TRBJ2-3, with 8 bases identical to TRBD2. The CDR3 has 15 residues. CDR1 is GTSNPN, CDR2 SVGIG, per germline (reference sequence). J lost 4 bases, V lost 0 bases, and 6 bases had no gene match. For the CDR3, the DNA is TGTGCCTGGAGTGTTAGTAGCGGGAACCCAGATACGCAGTATTTT. Protein product: CAWSVSSGNPDTQYF.

This chain links TRBV3-1 (or the pseudogene TRBV3-2) with TRBJ2-5; D possibly corresponds to TRBD2 (5 bases). This CDR3 spans 15 amino acids. Germline lookup yields CDR1 LGHDT and CDR2 YNNKEL (reference sequence). Between the trimmed V and J ends, which lost 4 bases and 14 bases, there was a span of 26 bases. The CDR3 nucleotides read TGTGCCAGCAGCCGTCGCCCCCCAGCGGAGAAACTACTTTACTTC. This sequence encodes CASSRRPPAEKLLYF.

The chain is built from TRBV3-1 (or the pseudogene TRBV3-2) and TRBJ1-1; D gene ambiguous. The germline V gene encodes CDR1 LGHDT and CDR2 YNNKEL (reference sequence). V lost 3 bases and J lost 10, with 12 bases in between. CDR3 length: 12 residues. In DNA, the CDR3 is TGTGCCAGCAGCCAGAGGGAGGGAGGAGCTTTCTTT. Residues: CASSQREGGAFF.

The table lists this clone with a few counts. The chain couples TRBV7-9 to TRBJ1-2, with D hard to call. Germline V gene lookup returns CDR1 SEHNR and CDR2 FQNEAQ (reference sequence). The CDR3 extends over 14 amino acids. V was clipped by 5 bases and J by 1 base, with 11 bases between them. The CDR3 region has the DNA TGTGCCAGCAGCGAAGCCGACTTTAACTATGGCTACACCTTC. Protein: CASSEADFNYGYTF.

The chain recombines TRBV7-2 with TRBJ1-2; 7 bases align to TRBD1. Trimming removed 6 bases from V and 7 bases from J; junction bases left unmatched: 8. Germline CDR1 reads SGHTA; CDR2 reads FQGNSA. The CDR3 has 13 amino acids. CDR3 in DNA: TGTGCCAGCAGTCCCACAGGGGCTGGTGGCTACACCTTC. This translates into CASSPTGAGGYTF.

The rearrangement joins TRBV2 to TRBJ2-7; D is perhaps TRBD1 (5 bases). Trimming cost V 3 bases and J 3 bases, with 9 bases left between them. The CDR3 is 13 residues long. Germline CDR1 is SNHLY and CDR2 is FYNNEI. CDR3 DNA sequence: TGTGCCAGCAGTGATGGGGCAGACTACGAGCAGTACTTC. This sequence encodes CASSDGADYEQYF.

The chain couples TRBV20-1 to TRBJ1-1; 10 nucleotides line up with TRBD1. The CDR3 runs 11 residues. Germline trimming cut 1 base from V and 11 bases from J; bases unmatched to any gene: 1. Per the germline V gene, CDR1 is DFQATT and CDR2 is SNEGSKA (reference sequence). The CDR3 nucleotides are TGCAGTGCTAGAGCGGACAGGGGGGCTTTCTTT. This sequence encodes CSARADRGAFF.

The chain couples TRBV4-3 to TRBJ1-5; D is perhaps TRBD1 (5 bases). Trimming left V 0 bases short and J 3 bases short, with 15 bases between. The V gene's germline CDR1 is LGHNA and CDR2 YSLEER. This CDR3 has 17 amino acids. CDR3 sequence: CASSQDLGLQFNQPQHF. In DNA, the CDR3 is TGCGCCAGCAGCCAAGATTTGGGGCTCCAATTCAATCAGCCCCAGCATTTT.

The CDR3 here is CASSRPGPLHF. The DNA of the CDR3 is TGTGCCAGCAGCCGTCCAGGACCCCTCCACTTT. The chain links TRBV11-2 to TRBJ1-6; D remains ambiguous. This CDR3 contains 11 residues. In germline, CDR1 is SGHAT, CDR2 FQNNGV. Trimming cost V 5 bases and J 12 bases, with 8 bases left between them.

The chain combines TRBV4-1 with TRBJ1-1; tentative D call: TRBD1 (6 bases). This CDR3 contains 16 residues. Trimming took off 2 bases at V and 4 bases at J, with 17 bases between the two ends. Germline assignment: CDR1 MGHRA and CDR2 YSYEKL. The DNA for the CDR3 is TGCGCCAGCAGCCAATTTGCAACAGTGGGGGCCACTGAAGCTTTCTTT. Amino acid sequence: CASSQFATVGATEAFF.